Listed below are T cell receptor beta chains from one sample, sequenced in a study of T cell repertoires in cytomegalovirus infection. TCRdb reanalysed the reads using MiXCR and keeps one entry per CDR3 protein. The sample lists over 150,000 distinct CDR3 sequences, 15% to 20% occurring once. The sequencing input was CD8+ T cells from PBMCs. The receptors here all came from a human donor in good health (CMV status not recorded). Some clones in this sample may be carry-over from other donors' samples. The CDR3 runs from the conserved cysteine through the conserved F or W. The D gene is left open where the match is weak. Expanded clones get a size class; other rows say once, few or many, or leave the size out.

TRBV6-6,TRBJ1-4,TRBD1,-,TGTGCCAGCAGTTACGTTACAGGGGGTGGTGAAAAACTGTTTTTT,CASSYVTGGGEKLFF
TRBV10-3,TRBJ1-1,TRBD1,-,TGTGCCATCAGCCCCCTCGACTGGACAGGGGGCACTGAAGCTTTCTTT,CAISPLDWTGGTEAFF
TRBV12-3/TRBV12-4,TRBJ1-6,-,many,TGTGCCAGCAGGTACAGGAAAAGCTCCTATAATTCACCCCTCCACTTT,CASRYRKSSYNSPLHF
TRBV4-1,TRBJ2-5,-,few,TGCGCCAGCAGCCAAGAGACTGAGTACCAAGAGACCCAGTACTTC,CASSQETEYQETQYF
TRBV7-6,TRBJ2-1,-,-,TGTGCCAACAGCCGGGGACCCCCCGGGAATGAGCAGTTCTTC,CANSRGPPGNEQFF
TRBV7-6,TRBJ1-6,-,-,TGTGCCAGCAGCCATCAAGGCGGGAGGAGATGGGATTCACCCCTCCACTTT,CASSHQGGRRWDSPLHF
TRBV12-3/TRBV12-4,TRBJ1-1,-,few,TGTGCCAGCAGTTCGGAGACGACGATGAACACTGAAGCTTTCTTT,CASSSETTMNTEAFF
TRBV12-3/TRBV12-4,TRBJ2-5,TRBD2,-,TGTGCCAGCAGCCTTGGGACTAGCTTTGAGAGGGAGACCCAGTACTTC,CASSLGTSFERETQYF
TRBV20-1,TRBJ1-1,-,few,TGCAGTGCTAGAGTAAATGGAGGGAACACTGAAGCTTTCTTT,CSARVNGGNTEAFF
TRBV7-9,TRBJ2-4,-,-,TGTGCCAGCAGCTTAGTTCTCCTAGCCAAAAACATTCAGTACTTC,CASSLVLLAKNIQYF
TRBV7-9,TRBJ1-6,-,few,TGTGCCAGCAGCACAAGCTCCTATAATTCACCCCTCCACTTT,CASSTSSYNSPLHF
TRBV20-1,TRBJ2-3,TRBD2,-,TGCAGTGCTCGAGTATTTAGCGGGGGCCTCACAGATACGCAGTATTTT,CSARVFSGGLTDTQYF
TRBV7-6,TRBJ1-1,-,few,TGTGCCAGCAGTCAGGGTCCACAGGGAACTGAAGCTTTCTTT,CASSQGPQGTEAFF
TRBV20-1,TRBJ2-7,-,-,TGCAGTGCTGGCCACTACGAGCAGTACTTC,CSAGHYEQYF
TRBV29-1,TRBJ1-1,-,-,TGCACCATATGGGGGGAGAACACTGAAGCTTTCTTT,CTIWGENTEAFF
TRBV7-2,TRBJ2-2,-,-,TGTGCCAGCAGCCATCGGACTGCGAACACCGGGGAGCTGTTTTTT,CASSHRTANTGELFF
TRBV7-9,TRBJ2-7,TRBD1,few,TGTGCCAGCAGGCCCGGACAGGGAAACGAGCAGTACTTC,CASRPGQGNEQYF
TRBV28,TRBJ1-5,TRBD1,few,TGTGCCAGCTGGGCCTCGGACAGGGGCTTCTATAGCAATCAGCCCCAGCATTTT,CASWASDRGFYSNQPQHF
TRBV29-1,TRBJ2-1,-,-,TGCAGCGTTGAAATCCGGGCATCGGAGCAGTTCTTC,CSVEIRASEQFF
TRBV28,TRBJ2-5,TRBD1,-,TGTGCCAGCAGTTCCCTGGGGGACAGCCAAGAGACCCAGTACTTC,CASSSLGDSQETQYF
TRBV20-1,TRBJ1-2,TRBD1,-,TGCAGTGCTAGAGATCGGGGCTATTACAGGGGGCAGGGCTACACCTTC,CSARDRGYYRGQGYTF
TRBV12-3/TRBV12-4,TRBJ2-3,-,many,TGTGCCAGCAGTCCCTCTCTTTATAGGGGACCCCCTGGAGATACGCAGTATTTT,CASSPSLYRGPPGDTQYF
TRBV7-6,TRBJ2-1,-,-,TGTGCCAGCATCCCGGAGGGGGAAGAGTCGAATGAGCAGTTCTTC,CASIPEGEESNEQFF
TRBV7-2,TRBJ1-1,-,-,TGTGCCAGCAGCTCCACGTCCGGGACTGAAGCTTTCTTT,CASSSTSGTEAFF
TRBV28,TRBJ2-7,-,-,TGTGCCAGCAGTTTTAACCAGATTTACGAGCAGTACTTC,CASSFNQIYEQYF
TRBV10-3,TRBJ1-5,-,few,TGTGCCATCAGTGATAAGACGGGGAGCAATCAGCCCCAGCATTTT,CAISDKTGSNQPQHF
TRBV10-3,TRBJ2-3,-,-,TGTGCCATCGGGGGAGACGGCAGAAGAACAGATACGCAGTATTTT,CAIGGDGRRTDTQYF
TRBV30,TRBJ2-7,-,-,TGTGCCTGGAGTTTTGGGGGCAGCTCCTACGAGCAGTACTTC,CAWSFGGSSYEQYF
TRBV11-1,TRBJ2-6,-,few,TGTGCCAGCAGCTTGCGCAGAATACCCTCTGGGGCCAACGTCCTGACTTTC,CASSLRRIPSGANVLTF
TRBV14,TRBJ1-2,TRBD1,-,TGTGCCAGCAGCCAAGAGGGGGGACAGGCGGGCTATGGCTACACCTTC,CASSQEGGQAGYGYTF
TRBV7-9,TRBJ1-1,TRBD1,-,TGTGCCAGCAGCTCACAGGGGGCGTCGAACACTGAAGCTTTCTTT,CASSSQGASNTEAFF
TRBV7-2,TRBJ2-7,TRBD1,many,TGTGCCAGCAGTACCGTCCCCGGGACAGGGTACTCCTACGAGCAGTACTTC,CASSTVPGTGYSYEQYF
TRBV7-6,TRBJ2-7,-,few,TGTGCCAGCAGCTTAGCGAACAGGGACGAGCAGTACTTC,CASSLANRDEQYF
TRBV19,TRBJ2-1,-,-,TGTGCCAGTAGTATAGATCCGGCCAATGAGCAGTTCTTC,CASSIDPANEQFF
TRBV11-2,TRBJ2-1,-,-,TGTGCCAGCAGCTTAGCCCCACTAGGAGCCACCTACAATGAGCAGTTCTTC,CASSLAPLGATYNEQFF
TRBV2,TRBJ2-5,-,few,TGTGCCAGCAGTGAAGGGCAGGGAGGTTGGGAGACCCAGTACTTC,CASSEGQGGWETQYF
TRBV19,TRBJ2-1,TRBD1,-,TGTGCCAGTAGCCTACCGGGACAGGGATTTTTCTTC,CASSLPGQGFFF
TRBV6-5,TRBJ2-7,-,-,TGTGCCAGCAGTTACCGACACTCCTACGAGCAGTACTTC,CASSYRHSYEQYF
TRBV20-1,TRBJ1-2,-,few,TGCAGTGCTTCGGAGGATAACTATGGCTACACCTTC,CSASEDNYGYTF
TRBV7-9,TRBJ1-5,-,few,TGTGCCAGCAGCTTGCTACAGAGCAATCAGCCCCAGCATTTT,CASSLLQSNQPQHF
TRBV5-6,TRBJ2-7,-,-,TGTGCCAGCAGCTTTGGCAGCTCCGAGCAGTACTTC,CASSFGSSEQYF
TRBV6-5,TRBJ2-7,-,-,TGTGCCAGCAGTTACTCCCTGGACTTGTTCAGGGCCAGGGAGCAGTACTTC,CASSYSLDLFRAREQYF
TRBV28,TRBJ2-3,-,few,TGTGCCAGCAGTTTATTTCTACACAGCACAGATACGCAGTATTTT,CASSLFLHSTDTQYF
TRBV6-2/TRBV6-3,TRBJ2-3,-,once,TGTGCCAGCAGTTACTCAAGCCTAGTGGAGTATTTT,CASSYSSLVEYF
TRBV19,TRBJ1-1,-,-,TGTGCCAGTAGTATAATTCGGGGGGGAACTGAAGCTTTCTTT,CASSIIRGGTEAFF